Here is one TCR beta chain with its context. In its sample, this clonotype was seen a few times. It has no known antigen specificity. No much larger clonotype is one base removed from it; base qualities were not supplied. The source of the sample is a study of response to subunit inactivated influenza vaccine (dated by TCRdb to 2017 to 2018). Notes on the research overall: To follow how T cells responded to a trivalent subunit inactivated influenza vaccine, the researchers relied on deep quantitative profiling of the T cell receptor repertoire.

The investigation overall reported the following: The authors proposed that each seasonal influenza vaccination may bring in only a limited number of new T cells.

Library method: RT-PCR. Reads for this sample came from an Illumina HiSeq 2500. TCRdb reprocessed the public reads (quality trimming at Q25 with fastp, clone calling with MiXCR) and kept in-frame beta chains. Rows with one shared CDR3 protein collapse into an entry with the most common genes and DNA. In all, the sample holds over 750,000 distinct CDR3 sequences, and approximately 22% of those were seen once. The top ten clones comprise more than 8.5% of the sample. Trimming removed 4 bases from V and 2 bases from J; the gene matches leave 3 bases unexplained. According to the germline V gene, CDR1 reads ENHRY and CDR2 reads SYGVKD. The CDR3 sequence holds 15 residues, the cysteine and phenylalanine included. Only the CDR3 region is kept as DNA, spanning 45 bases read in frame from base 1.

Sequencing used PBMCs from blood, obtained about 5 days after vaccination. The V gene is TRBV10-3 and the J gene is TRBJ2-3, and 10 bases in between align with TRBD1. The TCR originated in a man in his fifties who received an inactivated influenza vaccine. Donor details come from another sample of the same person, matched by shared clones. The bases read TGTGCCATCAGTGGGACAGGGGGGTCCACAGATACGCAGTATTTT. It specifies CAISGTGGSTDTQYF.